This T cell receptor beta chain was recorded in a study of a mutant IDH1 vaccine in newly diagnosed glioma. Study summary: In some groups vaccination began 4-6 weeks post-radiotherapy; others received it with temozolomide.

The CDR3 has 14 residues. Germline V CDR1 and CDR2: SGHRS, YFSETQ. Germline trimming cut 4 bases from V and 0 bases from J; bases unmatched to any gene: 3. This sample's time point: week 47, end of study. Mutant IDH1 20-mer peptide, at 300 ug, made up each vaccine dose, with topical imiquimod. Donors' newly diagnosed IDH1-mutant WHO grade 3 or 4 astrocytomas lacked nuclear ATRX. A note on this clone: Its antigen is currently unknown.

Produced via immunoSEQ multiplex PCR; TCRdb's table is partial and in-frame only. The sample gives tens of thousands of clones, approximately 79% of which show up once; 18% is in the top ten. This TCR derives from a man aged 18 to 29 with glioma. Some clones in this sample may be carry-over from other donors' samples. This specimen consisted of PBMCs, obtained from a glioma patient whose treatment included an IDH1 peptide vaccine. The rearrangement uses TRBV5-1 and TRBJ1-2, with TRBD1 matching 7 bases. The CDR3 spells CASSTGTANYGYTF. The DNA for the CDR3 is TGCGCCAGCAGCACTGGGACAGCTAACTATGGCTACACCTTC.